This T cell receptor (beta chain) emerged from a study of technical replicates of blood from a few donors. CDR3 size: 14 residues. Trimming stripped 0 bases from V and 3 bases from J, with 6 bases between. From germline, CDR1 is MNHNS and CDR2 SASEGT. Using immunoSEQ multiplex PCR, the repertoire was profiled, and TCRdb retains in-frame clones only, with some absent. The sample yields around 63,000 clones, roughly 98% seen once. The receptor's source is a human donor in good health. Sequences were obtained from T cells isolated from PBMCs. This chain links TRBV6-1 with TRBJ1-5; D is ambiguous. CDR3: CASSEAGLNQPQHF. In DNA, the CDR3 is TGTGCCAGCAGTGAAGCCGGACTCAATCAGCCCCAGCATTTT.